This T cell receptor (beta chain) was documented in a study of resident and recirculating memory T cells in vitiligo. Looking at the study overall: Epidermis came from shave biopsies of lesional and nonlesional sites, plus PBMCs. No cells were sorted; samples were homogenized just before genomic DNA extraction.

Stable patients also lacked confetti depigmentation, a sign of active vitiligo. This CDR3 is 14 amino acids long. Germline V gene lookup returns CDR1 SGDLS and CDR2 YYNGEE. Trimming took 6 bases from V and 2 from J, leaving 11 bases between them. Using immunoSEQ multiplex PCR, the repertoire was profiled, and TCRdb retains in-frame clones only, with some absent. The sample lists 40,000 to 50,000 clones, about nine tenths seen once, with more than 4% in the top ten. The sample taken for sequencing was blood. The rearrangement links TRBV9 to TRBJ2-2, with D perhaps TRBD2 (6 bases). This TCR was recovered from a male donor with vitiligo. The CDR3 loop is CASKVAANTGELFF. The CDR3 region has the DNA TGTGCCAGCAAGGTAGCGGCCAACACCGGGGAGCTGTTTTTT.